This T cell receptor beta chain originates from a study of graft-versus-host responses after intestinal transplantation. As concerns this clone: Its specificity is not known.

The germline V gene encodes CDR1 SEHNR and CDR2 FQNEAQ (reference sequence). V was trimmed by 5 bases and J by 3 bases, leaving 14 bases between them. The CDR3 is made up of 14 amino acids. Study-level points and caveats: Early after transplant, HvG clones declined as circulating GvH clones peaked. GvH clonotypes were identified within recipient marrow, with a subset emerging first in ileum or blood.

TCRdb's copy holds only in-frame clones and misses some; the assay was immunoSEQ multiplex PCR. The sample holds 70,000 to 75,000 clones; approximately 88% are singletons and the top ten take just under 2.5%. Sequencing used unstimulated CD8+ T cells sorted from spleen or lymph node cells, obtained before intestinal transplant. The receptor was derived from a human donor who received an intestinal transplant. The V call is TRBV7-9, the J call TRBJ2-7; no definite D call. CDR3 sequence: CASSQIETYYEQYF. CDR3 bases: TGTGCCAGCAGCCAAATCGAGACTTACTACGAGCAGTACTTC.